This entry features one TCR beta chain sequence. What this receptor recognizes is not known. Base qualities are not provided; no much larger clone lies one nucleotide away. CDR1 SGHRS and CDR2 YFSETQ were looked up in the germline V gene. V and J are trimmed by 4 bases and 0 bases, and the gene matches miss 12 bases of the junction. The CDR3 spans 19 residues, from the cysteine through the phenylalanine. The CDR3 DNA has 57 bases and is translated from base 1. Ficoll-Paque density gradient centrifugation was used to isolate PBMCs. Instrument on record: Illumina NovaSeq 6000. TCRalpha and TCRbeta cDNA libraries were built by 5'RACE with constant-segment primers, adding sample barcodes and unique molecular identifiers. Trizol reagent was used to extract RNA from every sample. Library amplification was performed in two PCR steps, and a second sample barcode and Illumina TruSeq adapters were introduced in the second step. Sequencing of libraries was performed on an Illumina NovaSeq with 2 x 150 bp paired-end reads. On the authors' methods: Reads were demultiplexed and collapsed into UMI-guided consensus sequences with migec v1.2.7. Using mixcr v2.1.11, UMI consensuses were aligned to TRA and TRB V and J templates and then assembled into clonotypes. A clonotype was counted as expanded or contracted only when both edgeR and NoisET called the clonotype significant, with the noise models trained on biological replicates. For edgeR calls, the cutoffs were a false discovery rate-adjusted p below 0.01 and a log2 fold-change threshold of 1. As an exploratory analysis of dynamics, max-normalized trajectories of the 1000 most abundant clonotypes were examined with PCA combined with hierarchical clustering. Separately sequenced CD4+ and CD8+ repertoires were used to assign the CD4 or CD8 phenotype of responding clones. TCRdb redid the processing of the public reads, applying fastp at Q25 and MiXCR, and retained in-frame beta chains. Duplicate CDR3 protein sequences are folded into a single record with the most common DNA and genes. The V and J calls reflect TCRdb's pipeline rather than the authors' work. Across this sample there are some 270,000 distinct CDR3 sequences, with over 15% seen only once. More than 2% of the sample rests with the top ten.

The entry originates in a study of T-cell memory formation after mild COVID-19 listed by TCRdb under 2021. Turning to the overall study: TCR sequence clusters from the two donors were found to be largely donor specific. Two young, previously healthy adult volunteers, one female and one male, were included in the cohort. In a couple of donors, T-cell clones that expanded and contracted after mild COVID-19 were tracked by sequencing TCRalpha and TCRbeta repertoires over time. Points the paper makes about the study in general: Some responding clones were found in pre-infection memory, which suggests that pre-existing cross-reactive memory T cells took part in the SARS-CoV-2 response. Whether the second-wave clones peaking on day 37 were SARS-CoV-2 specific was not confirmed. Only a couple of mild cases were covered by the study, and larger cohorts that include severe cases with pre-infection samples were considered necessary. Contracting CD4+ clones appeared mostly in the CM and EM memory subsets, whereas CD8+ clones were enriched in EMRA. From day 15 to 85, contracting clones showed balanced CD4/CD8 phenotypes, whereas a second wave of clones that expanded from day 15 to 37 leaned towards CD4+.

Source material: PBMCs or a T cell subset sorted from them (not recorded which). The chain is assembled from TRBV5-1 and TRBJ2-1; 11 junctional bases match TRBD2. This TCR came from an adult woman who had mild COVID-19 (a few samples of this study predate the infection). The sample titles of this study are shuffled in the database, so cell type and time point are left out; the donor was told from shared clones. In nucleotide form, the sequence is TGCGCCAGCAGCAAACCGGGGCTAGCGGGGGGCTCCTCCTACAATGAGCAGTTCTTC. It translates to CASSKPGLAGGSSYNEQFF.